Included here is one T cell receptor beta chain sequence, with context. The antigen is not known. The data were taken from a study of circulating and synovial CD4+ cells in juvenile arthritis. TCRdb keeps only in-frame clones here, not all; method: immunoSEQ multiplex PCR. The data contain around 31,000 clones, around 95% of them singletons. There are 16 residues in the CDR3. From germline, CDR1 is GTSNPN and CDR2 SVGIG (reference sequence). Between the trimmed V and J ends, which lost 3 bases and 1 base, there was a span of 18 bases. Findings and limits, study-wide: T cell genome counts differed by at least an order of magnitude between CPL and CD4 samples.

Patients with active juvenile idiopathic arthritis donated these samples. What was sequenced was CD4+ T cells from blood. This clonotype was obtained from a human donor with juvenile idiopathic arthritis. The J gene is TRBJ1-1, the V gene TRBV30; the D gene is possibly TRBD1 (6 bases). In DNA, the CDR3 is TGTGCCTGGAGACCACGATTGACAGGTCCGAACACTGAAGCTTTCTTT. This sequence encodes CAWRPRLTGPNTEAFF.